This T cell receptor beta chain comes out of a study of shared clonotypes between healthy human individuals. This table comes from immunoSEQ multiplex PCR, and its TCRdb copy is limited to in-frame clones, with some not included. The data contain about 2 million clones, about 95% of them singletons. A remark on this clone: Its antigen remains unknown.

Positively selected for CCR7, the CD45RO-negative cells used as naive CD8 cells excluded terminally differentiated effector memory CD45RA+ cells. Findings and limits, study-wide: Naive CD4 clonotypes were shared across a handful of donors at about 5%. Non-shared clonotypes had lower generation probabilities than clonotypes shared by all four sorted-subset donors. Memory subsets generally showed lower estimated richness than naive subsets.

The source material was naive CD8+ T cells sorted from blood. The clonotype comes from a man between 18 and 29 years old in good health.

In DNA, the CDR3 is TGTGCCAGCAGCGATACTAGGTACCAAGAGACCCAGTACTTC. Amino acids: CASSDTRYQETQYF. The chain is built from TRBV9 and TRBJ2-5; D perhaps matches TRBD2 (5 bases). CDR3 length: 14 amino acids. V lost 3 bases, J lost 0 bases, and 9 bases lay in between. From germline, CDR1 is SGDLS and CDR2 YYNGEE.